Included here is one T cell receptor (beta chain) sequence, with context. Its cognate antigen is unknown. The data belong to a study of T cells in localized non-small cell lung cancer. Whole-study results and caveats: Uninvolved adjacent lung showed higher T cell clonality than tumor.

CDR3 length: 17 residues. Data came from immunoSEQ multiplex PCR; TCRdb stores just in-frame clones and leaves some out. The table shows 12,000 to 15,000 clones, with roughly 89% occurring only once. The sample was peripheral blood mononuclear cells, taken before any cancer treatment. This TCR was sampled from a man between 40 and 70 years old with stage III lung adenocarcinoma. The chain is built from TRBV12-2 and TRBJ1-5; the table's D call TRBD1 went unverified against the DNA. TRBV12-2 is described as a pseudogene. CDR3 loop: CATRGDSGGIGNQPQHF. The CDR3, as DNA: TGTGCAACCCGAGGGGACTCAGGGGGGATCGGCAATCAGCCCCAGCATTTT.